This TCR beta chain was captured by sequencing in a study of shared clonotypes between healthy human individuals. Whole-study results and caveats: Exclusively blood specimens were collected; tissue repertoires likely differ.

The count of this clone is one. The target antigen is unknown. In the authors' methods: Junction-only sequences without quality scores were provided by ImmunoSEQ, so filtering was different. The protocol was immunoSEQ multiplex PCR, while the TCRdb copy is restricted to in-frame clones and leaves out a portion. The D gene and trimming were derived from the DNA, and the V and J assignments and clone size from that table. This sample has over a million clones, with around 76% found just once. Within Nashville, Tennessee resided all donors, each a Caucasian adult. Memory CD4+ cells were the fraction left after CD45RA+ naive selection. This clonotype was sampled from a young man in good health. The specimen sequenced was memory CD4+ T cells sorted from blood. Subset here: CD45RA-negative fraction.

The CDR3 DNA sequence: TGTGCCAGCCTTGACAAGAATTCACCCCTCCACTTT. Translating it yields CASLDKNSPLHF. The chain joins TRBV28 to TRBJ1-6, with unresolved D. With 8 bases removed from V and 7 bases from J, the gap between germline ends came to 9 bases. The germline V gene has CDR1 MDHEN and CDR2 SYDVKM. This CDR3 region has 12 residues.